This entry lists 21 T cell receptor beta chains sequenced from one sample in a study of T cells after yellow fever vaccination. Via MiXCR, TCRdb re-called the 5' RACE reads, giving one row per CDR3 protein. Here the sample spans approximately 330,000 distinct CDR3 sequences, approximately 4% being singletons. Sample: PBMCs, taken 5 days after the yellow fever booster vaccination. The origin of the receptors is a man between 18 and 29 years old who received the YFV17D yellow fever vaccine.

This chain uses TRBV5-4 with TRBJ2-7, with 10 bases identical to TRBD1. Germline CDR1 reads SGHNT; CDR2 reads YYREEE (reference sequence). There are 13 residues in the CDR3. The J segment lost 7 bases and the V segment lost 4 bases, leaving 5 bases of the junction unmatched. CDR3 bases: TGTGCCAGCAGCGTGGACAGGGGGAGGGAGCAGTACTTC. Translating gives CASSVDRGREQYF. The full variable domain, completed using reference TRBV5-4 and TRBJ2-7, is ETGVTQSPTHLIKTRGQQVTLRCSSQSGHNTVSWYQQALGQGPQFIFQYYREEENGRGNFPPRFSGLQFPNYSSELNVNALELDDSALYLCASSVDRGREQYFGPGTRLTVT.

In its sample, this clonotype was seen a few times. The chain carries TRBV6-5 and TRBJ2-5; perhaps TRBD1 as D (5 bases). This CDR3 spans 15 amino acids. The V gene lost 0 bases and the J gene lost 4 bases, with 12 bases spanning the gap. CDR1 is MNHEY and CDR2 is SVGAGI in the germline V gene. The CDR3 nucleotides read TGTGCCAGCAGTTACTCCGCAGGGTGGGCAGAGACCCAGTACTTC. It codes for CASSYSAGWAETQYF.

This clonotype has ten or more counts. CDR3 protein: CASSLDWGSSDTQYF. The DNA for the CDR3 is TGCGCCAGCAGCTTGGACTGGGGGAGCTCAGATACGCAGTATTTT. This rearrangement joins TRBV5-1 to TRBJ2-3, with D perhaps matching TRBD1 or TRBD2 (5 bases each). Germline V gene data show CDR1 as SGHRS and CDR2 as YFSETQ. V was clipped by 0 bases and J by 4 bases, with 12 bases between them. This CDR3 is built from 15 residues.

This clonotype was seen repeatedly, ten times or more. The chain has TRBV5-6 and TRBJ2-3; possible D gene TRBD2, 6 bases. Per the germline V gene, CDR1 is SGHDT and CDR2 is YYEEEE. The CDR3 has 15 residues. V lost 3 bases and J 1 base, leaving 12 bases between the germline ends. As DNA, the CDR3 is TGTGCCAGCAGCTCTCCCCAGCGGGGCACAGATACGCAGTATTTT. As protein: CASSSPQRGTDTQYF.

The chain joins TRBV18 to TRBJ2-1; D tentatively fits TRBD1 or TRBD2 (6 bases each). CDR1 and CDR2 (germline): KGHSH, LQKENI. The germline V and J ends were trimmed by 3 bases and 0 bases, with 15 bases remaining between them. This CDR3 is 17 amino acids long. The CDR3 bases are TGTGCCAGCTCACCCAGTGGAGGGACATCCTCCTACAATGAGCAGTTCTTC. This encodes CASSPSGGTSSYNEQFF. Full variable domain (rest looked up from reference TRBV18 and TRBJ2-1): NAGVMQNPRHLVRRRGQEARLRCSPMKGHSHVYWYRQLPEEGLKFMVYLQKENIIDESGMPKERFSAEFPKEGPSILRIQQVVRGDSAAYFCASSPSGGTSSYNEQFFGPGTRLTVL.

The chain employs TRBV29-1 and TRBJ2-5; D might be TRBD1 or TRBD2, each matching 5 bases. CDR1 and CDR2 (germline): SQVTM, ANQGSEA. V was trimmed by 3 bases and J by 5 bases, leaving 13 bases between them. The CDR3 is 13 amino acids. This chain's CDR3 is CSVEGTPAETQYF. CDR3 in DNA: TGCAGCGTTGAGGGGACCCCCGCCGAGACCCAGTACTTC.

This clonotype was counted only a few times. The chain is built from TRBV21-1 and TRBJ2-4; the table's D call of TRBD1 was not tested on the DNA. TRBV21-1 is flagged as a pseudogene. The CDR3 spans 17 residues. The CDR3 bases are TGTGCCAGCAGCACCCCTCGACGGCAACTAGCCAAAAACATTCAGTACTTC. Protein product: CASSTPRRQLAKNIQYF.

The chain couples TRBV7-2 to TRBJ2-3; tentative D call: TRBD1 (6 bases). With 5 bases removed from V and 0 bases from J, the gap between germline ends came to 30 bases. This CDR3 spans 21 amino acids. Germline V CDR1 and CDR2: SGHTA, FQGNSA. CDR3 sequence (DNA): TGTGCCAGCAGCCTAGGACGCCCAGGGGTCGCACCACTCTCTAGCACAGATACGCAGTATTTT. As protein: CASSLGRPGVAPLSSTDTQYF.

This clonotype was recorded only once. The V call is TRBV6-1, the J call TRBJ2-7, with 10 bases matching TRBD1. V was pared by 6 bases and J by 2 bases, with 7 bases of the junction left unmatched. There are 15 residues in the CDR3. Germline CDR1 is MNHNS and CDR2 is SASEGT. CDR3 bases: TGTGCCAGCAGCGAAACGGACAGGGGGGCCTACGAGCAGTACTTC. Encoded protein: CASSETDRGAYEQYF.

This clonotype was picked up a small number of times. The chain couples TRBV25-1 to TRBJ2-7; D ambiguous. The V end lost 5 bases, the J end lost 0 bases, and 14 bases lay between the germline ends. This CDR3 is built from 15 residues. From germline, CDR1 is MGHDK and CDR2 SYGVNS. As DNA, the CDR3 is TGTGCCAGCAGTCACCGACGGTTACTCTCCTACGAGCAGTACGTC. Translation: CASSHRRLLSYEQYV.

The gene calls are TRBV4-1 and TRBJ2-3; tentatively, D is TRBD1 (5 bases). Per the germline V gene, CDR1 is MGHRA and CDR2 is YSYEKL. The V and J ends lost 3 bases and 1 base respectively, with 17 bases between them. The CDR3 contains 17 residues. CDR3 coding DNA: TGCGCCAGCAGCCACCTTGACAGACCAAGAGGCACAGATACGCAGTATTTT. Translated: CASSHLDRPRGTDTQYF.

This clonotype was found many times. The chain couples TRBV29-1 to TRBJ2-7, with D tentatively TRBD1 or TRBD2 (7 bases each). Germline CDR1 and CDR2: SQVTM and ANQGSEA. The CDR3 covers 14 residues. Trimming took off 0 bases at V and 2 bases at J, with 11 bases between the two ends. The CDR3 reads CSVEDRGGTYEQYF. In DNA form, the CDR3 reads TGCAGCGTTGAAGACAGGGGGGGAACCTACGAGCAGTACTTC.

The table lists this clonotype with a few counts. The gene calls are TRBV6-2 or TRBV6-3 and TRBJ2-5, with 11 bases fitting TRBD2. Trimming cost V 0 bases and J 2 bases; bases outside gene matches: 5. The germline gives CDR1 MNHEY, CDR2 SVGEGT. The CDR3 contains 17 residues. CDR3 sequence: CASSYSLAGGVQETQYF. The CDR3 DNA is TGTGCCAGCAGTTACTCCCTAGCGGGGGGTGTACAAGAGACCCAGTACTTC.

This chain links TRBV7-6 with TRBJ1-2; TRBD1 might be the D (5 bases). The CDR3 is 14 amino acids. Trimming took 5 bases from V and 3 from J, leaving 13 bases between them. Per germline, CDR1 SGHVS and CDR2 FNYEAQ. For the CDR3, the DNA is TGTGCCAGCAGCCCCCAGGGCTCGGACTATGGCTACACCTTC. It yields the protein CASSPQGSDYGYTF.

This clonotype was observed a handful of times. This chain connects TRBV6-5 to TRBJ2-7, with 9 bases matching TRBD1. Germline lookup yields CDR1 MNHEY and CDR2 SVGAGI. V trimming: 2 bases; J trimming: 0 bases; junction bases outside the gene matches: 8. CDR3 length: 17 amino acids. CDR3 DNA sequence: TGTGCCAGCAGTTACGCTCGGACAGGGGTCAGCTCCTACGAGCAGTACTTC. Its translation: CASSYARTGVSSYEQYF.

In nucleotides, the CDR3 is TGCAGTGCTAGAGGCCAGCTGGGGCTCTACGAGCAGTACGTC. Translating gives CSARGQLGLYEQYV. The rearrangement joins TRBV20-1 to TRBJ2-7; D is perhaps TRBD1 (5 bases). The V gene's germline CDR1 is DFQATT and CDR2 SNEGSKA (reference sequence). The V and J ends lost 1 base and 3 bases respectively, with 13 bases between them. CDR3 length: 14 amino acids.

This chain uses TRBV7-9 with TRBJ2-7; D not resolved. Trimming removed 2 bases from V and 2 bases from J, with 7 bases in between. The germline gives CDR1 SEHNR, CDR2 FQNEAQ (reference sequence). The CDR3 has 13 amino acids. CDR3 amino acids: CASSLTGPYEQYV. The CDR3 nucleotides are TGTGCCAGCAGCTTAACGGGCCCCTACGAGCAGTACGTC.

This clonotype was found a few times. The V gene is TRBV7-9, the J gene TRBJ1-1; 9 bases align to TRBD1. CDR3 size: 14 residues. V trimming: 5 bases; J trimming: 5 bases; junction bases outside the gene matches: 6. The germline gives CDR1 SEHNR, CDR2 FQNEAQ (reference sequence). The CDR3 coding sequence is TGTGCCAGCAGCAACCGGGACAGGGTGACTGAAGCTTTCTTT. Translating gives CASSNRDRVTEAFF.

The V gene is TRBV20-1, the J gene TRBJ2-2; TRBD1 or TRBD2 may be the D gene (5 bases each). Deletions cut 4 bases from V and 6 bases from J, with 18 bases between. This CDR3 comprises 15 residues. CDR1 and CDR2 (germline): DFQATT, SNEGSKA (reference sequence). CDR3 nucleotide sequence: TGCAGTGCTATTCCCGGGACGGGGCATGCCGGGGAGCTGTTTTTT. It codes for CSAIPGTGHAGELFF.

The rearrangement links TRBV19 to TRBJ2-7; no reliable D call. This CDR3 spans 13 amino acids. Germline V gene data show CDR1 as LNHDA and CDR2 as SQIVND (reference sequence). V was clipped by 3 bases and J by 3 bases, with 9 bases between them. CDR3 nucleotide sequence: TGTGCCAGTAGTATGTCGCAGTACTACGAGCAGTACTTC. Its protein product is CASSMSQYYEQYF. Full variable domain (outside the CDR3, taken from reference TRBV19 and TRBJ2-7): DGGITQSPKYLFRKEGQNVTLSCEQNLNHDAMYWYRQDPGQGLRLIYYSQIVNDFQKGDIAEGYSVSREKKESFPLTVTSAQKNPTAFYLCASSMSQYYEQYFGPGTRLTVT.

This clonotype occurred many times. The gene calls are TRBV5-4 and TRBJ1-2, with D possibly being TRBD1 (5 bases). V was clipped by 3 bases and J by 8 bases, with 8 bases between them. Germline assignment: CDR1 SGHNT and CDR2 YYREEE (reference sequence). The length of the CDR3 is 11 residues. CDR3 region: CASSSGFGYTF. CDR3 DNA: TGTGCCAGCAGCTCAGGGTTCGGCTACACCTTC.